Shown below are 16 T cell receptor beta chains from a single sample sequenced in a study of T cell responses to AZD1222 COVID-19 vaccine. Sequencing was performed with immunoSEQ multiplex PCR; in TCRdb, only in-frame clones are kept and a portion is missing. The table shows 120,000 or so clones, with roughly nine tenths occurring only once. Source: peripheral blood, taken on day 0 of AZD1222 vaccination. Every receptor here comes from an adult in good health.

This rearrangement joins TRBV14 to TRBJ1-2; D gene unclear. The V end was cut by 0 bases, the J end by 2 bases, with 4 bases between. The CDR3 length is 13 residues. Germline-derived CDR1 and CDR2 are SGHDN and FVKESK. The CDR3 bases are TGTGCCAGCAGCCAAGATCTGAACTATGGCTACACCTTC. It is translated as CASSQDLNYGYTF.

The chain is built from TRBV9 and TRBJ2-1; 7 nucleotides agree with TRBD2. Trimming removed 3 bases from V and 3 bases from J; junction bases left unmatched: 12. This CDR3 spans 17 amino acids. The germline gives CDR1 SGDLS, CDR2 YYNGEE. The CDR3 loop is CASSGDKAGSYYNEQFF. DNA of the CDR3: TGTGCCAGCAGCGGAGATAAAGCGGGGTCTTACTACAATGAGCAGTTCTTC.

The chain recombines TRBV7-9 with TRBJ2-5; TRBD1 might be the D (5 bases). Germline CDR1 SEHNR, CDR2 FQNEAQ (reference sequence). V dropped 6 bases and J dropped 5 bases, with 19 bases sitting between them. The CDR3 length is 15 residues. This CDR3 is CASRRYTGLEETQYF. The CDR3, as DNA: TGTGCCAGCAGACGCTATACAGGCTTGGAGGAGACCCAGTACTTC.

This clone showed up just once. In nucleotides, the CDR3 is TGTGCCAGCAGCTTGGGGCCATACGGATACAATGAGCAGTTCTTC. This encodes CASSLGPYGYNEQFF. V and J are TRBV5-5 and TRBJ2-1; D not resolved. The germline V gene has CDR1 SGHKS and CDR2 YYEKEE (reference sequence). Trimming cost V 0 bases and J 4 bases, with 11 bases left between them. This CDR3 is built from 15 residues.

This rearrangement joins TRBV14 to TRBJ2-5; TRBD1 matches 7 bases. This CDR3 contains 19 residues. Germline-derived CDR1 and CDR2 are SGHDN and FVKESK. The V gene end was trimmed by 2 bases and the J gene end by 4 bases; junction bases not matched to a gene: 19. CDR3 in DNA: TGTGCCAGCAGCCAAACAAAAAGTCATGTGGGACAGCCCCGAGAGACCCAGTACTTC. Protein product: CASSQTKSHVGQPRETQYF.

The gene calls are TRBV6-5 and TRBJ2-3; D unresolved. From germline, CDR1 is MNHEY and CDR2 SVGAGI. The CDR3 runs 11 residues. V lost 2 bases, J lost 13 bases, and 10 bases lay in between. The CDR3 DNA reads TGTGCCAGCAGTTACGGGGATGGGAAGTATTTT. This encodes CASSYGDGKYF.

The chain recombines TRBV28 with TRBJ1-1; 12 bases align to TRBD1. The CDR3 is 17 amino acids. Germline V lookup: CDR1 MDHEN, CDR2 SYDVKM. Unmatched junction bases numbered 11, after V lost 3 bases and J lost 6 bases. Here the CDR3 DNA reads TGTGCCAGCAGTTTTTATGGGGAGGGACAGGGGGCCGCTGAAGCTTTCTTT. Protein: CASSFYGEGQGAAEAFF.

V and J are TRBV25-1 and TRBJ1-6; a possible D gene is TRBD1 (6 bases). The CDR3 is 12 residues long. Germline assignment: CDR1 MGHDK and CDR2 SYGVNS. V dropped 6 bases and J dropped 9 bases, with 9 bases sitting between them. CDR3 nucleotides: TGTGCCAGCAGGACAGGAGGTTCACCCCTCCACTTT. This sequence encodes CASRTGGSPLHF.

For the CDR3, the DNA is TGTGCCAGCAGTGGGGGAGCTAGCTACGAGCAGTACTTC. This codes for CASSGGASYEQYF. This chain uses TRBV2 with TRBJ2-7; a weak D match, TRBD2 (5 bases). Per germline, CDR1 SNHLY and CDR2 FYNNEI. The CDR3 contains 13 residues. The V and J ends lost 4 bases and 3 bases respectively, with 10 bases between them. Full variable domain (rest looked up from reference TRBV2 and TRBJ2-7): EPEVTQTPSHQVTQMGQEVILRCVPISNHLYFYWYRQILGQKVEFLVSFYNNEISEKSEIFDDQFSVERPDGSNFTLKIRSTKLEDSAMYFCASSGGASYEQYFGPGTRLTVT.

The V and J genes are TRBV28 and TRBJ1-6; 8 nucleotides match TRBD1. CDR3 length: 16 amino acids. V shed 2 bases, J shed 7 bases, and the junction held 7 bases outside the gene matches. The germline CDR1 and CDR2 sequences are MDHEN and SYDVKM. The CDR3 spells CASSLPGQGRNSPLHF. CDR3 DNA: TGTGCCAGCAGTTTACCCGGACAGGGCCGCAATTCACCCCTCCACTTT.

This chain joins TRBV11-2 and TRBJ2-1; TRBD2 agrees at 12 bases. J lost 9 bases, V lost 4 bases, and 13 bases had no gene match. This CDR3 has 17 amino acids. The germline CDR1 and CDR2 sequences are SGHAT and FQNNGV. The CDR3 sequence: CASSSLAGGPFNLEQFF. The CDR3 bases are TGTGCCAGCAGCTCACTAGCGGGGGGCCCGTTTAATCTTGAGCAGTTCTTC.

The rearrangement uses TRBV2 and TRBJ2-7, with 13 bases identical to TRBD2. The length of the CDR3 is 15 residues. The ends lost 7 bases at V and 3 bases at J; junction bases unmatched: 6. Germline-derived CDR1 and CDR2 are SNHLY and FYNNEI. Written as DNA, the CDR3 is TGTGCCAGCACCTGGACTAGCGGGGGCCTCTACGAGCAGTACTTC. It specifies CASTWTSGGLYEQYF.

This chain joins TRBV4-1 and TRBJ1-6; D may be TRBD1 (6 bases). The germline gives CDR1 MGHRA, CDR2 YSYEKL. CDR3 length equals 17 residues. Trimming pared 5 bases from V and 8 bases from J, leaving 22 bases between. The CDR3 DNA follows: TGCGCCAGCAGCACAAGCTCGAGACAGGCCCAGGATTCACCCCTCCACTTT. Amino acid sequence: CASSTSSRQAQDSPLHF.

V is TRBV6-2 or TRBV6-3 and J is TRBJ2-7; perhaps TRBD1 as D (6 bases). This CDR3 has 15 amino acids. Between the trimmed V and J ends, which lost 5 bases and 3 bases, there was a span of 17 bases. From germline, CDR1 is MNHEY and CDR2 SVGEGT. The DNA of the CDR3 is TGTGCCAGCAGTGAGGGTGGGGGCAGGAACTACGAGCAGTACTTC. Translation gives CASSEGGGRNYEQYF.

J is TRBJ1-2 and V is TRBV7-9; 9 positions match TRBD1. CDR3 length: 14 residues. V lost 5 bases, J lost 5 bases, and 6 bases stayed unmatched. CDR1 and CDR2 (germline): SEHNR, FQNEAQ (reference sequence). The CDR3 region has the DNA TGTGCCAGCAGCAACCGGGACAGGGAGTATGGCTACACCTTC. This encodes CASSNRDREYGYTF. The full variable domain, with the rest looked up from reference TRBV7-9 and TRBJ1-2, is DTGVSQNPRHKITKRGQNVTFRCDPISEHNRLYWYRQTLGQGPEFLTYFQNEAQLEKSRLLSDRFSAERPKGSFSTLEIQRTEQGDSAMYLCASSNRDREYGYTFGSGTRLTVV.

V is TRBV14 and J is TRBJ2-1; no reliable D call. The germline V gene has CDR1 SGHDN and CDR2 FVKESK. V gave up 4 bases and J gave up 5 bases, with 9 bases separating them. CDR3 length: 13 residues. Here the CDR3 reads CASSLGPNNEQFF. For the CDR3, the DNA is TGTGCCAGCAGCCTCGGGCCCAACAATGAGCAGTTCTTC.